This is a list of T cell receptor beta chains from one sample in a study of Ad26.COV2.S vaccination and SARS-CoV-2 variants. The protocol was immunoSEQ multiplex PCR, while the TCRdb copy is restricted to in-frame clones and leaves out a portion. The sample records almost 400,000 clones, around nine tenths being singletons. Material: peripheral blood, obtained in a trial of Ad26.COV2.S vaccine versus placebo. The source of these receptors is a person between 18 and 59 years old who received the Ad26.COV2.S COVID-19 vaccine or a placebo. Both conserved end residues are part of each CDR3. Each record gives: J gene, D gene, clone size, CDR3 length, V gene, CDR3 DNA, CDR3 protein. D genes are given only for firm matches. A row's size may be missing; if present it is once, few, many or a size class.

TRBJ1-1	TRBD1	.	12	TRBV28	TGTGCCAGCAGCAGGGGGTTCAGTGAAGCTTTCTTT	CASSRGFSEAFF
TRBJ2-1	.	.	15	TRBV4-1	TGCGCCAGCAGCCAACCCGGGGGGCACTACAATGAGCAGTTCTTC	CASSQPGGHYNEQFF
TRBJ1-1	.	once	14	TRBV10-1	TGCGCCAGCAGTGAGTCTGCGGGGCCCACTGAAGCTTTCTTT	CASSESAGPTEAFF
TRBJ1-4	.	.	14	TRBV6-6	TGTGCCAGCAGTTACGGAGGCCAGAGTGAAAAACTGTTTTTT	CASSYGGQSEKLFF
TRBJ1-2	TRBD1	once	15	TRBV7-9	TGTGCCAGCAGCTTAGGGCAGGGGGCTAACTATGGCTACACCTTC	CASSLGQGANYGYTF
TRBJ2-7	TRBD2	few	16	TRBV28	TGTGCCAGCAGTTCTAGCGGGAGAGGAGGTGCCGGAGAGCAGTACTTC	CASSSSGRGGAGEQYF
TRBJ2-6	.	.	17	TRBV21-1	TGTGCCGCTGACAGGGTCGGCCCCCGCTCTGGGGCCAACGTCCTGACTTTC	CAADRVGPRSGANVLTF
TRBJ2-5	.	.	13	TRBV9	TGTGCCAGCAGTCCAATTCTTAGCGAGACCCAGTACTTC	CASSPILSETQYF
TRBJ1-4	TRBD1	once	15	TRBV7-9	TGTGCCAGCAGCTTAGTTGGGACAGGGGATGAAAAACTGTTTTTT	CASSLVGTGDEKLFF
TRBJ1-3	TRBD1	.	17	TRBV14	TGTGCCAGCAGCCAGGATCGGATGACAGGGGTCGGAAACACCATATATTTT	CASSQDRMTGVGNTIYF
TRBJ2-7	.	.	13	TRBV27	TGTGCCAGCAGTTTTTCAGGAGGGCACGAGCAGTACTTC	CASSFSGGHEQYF
TRBJ2-7	TRBD1	.	15	TRBV6-1	TGTGCCAGCAGTGAAGAGGGACAGGGTCTCTACGAGCAGTACTTC	CASSEEGQGLYEQYF
TRBJ2-7	.	.	14	TRBV5-6	TGTGCCAGCAGCAAGGTGGACCAGGGCCGAGAGCAGTACTTC	CASSKVDQGREQYF
TRBJ2-1	TRBD2	.	18	TRBV12-5	TGTGCTAGTGGTTTGGTGGCAATTGGGGGCGGGAGGACCAATGAGCAGTTCTTC	CASGLVAIGGGRTNEQFF
TRBJ2-3	.	.	14	TRBV11-2	TGTGCCAGCAGCTTAGACCCGGGACGGAATACGCAGTATTTT	CASSLDPGRNTQYF
TRBJ1-6	TRBD1	once	14	TRBV5-1	TGCGCCAGCAGCTTAAGAACAGGGGACTCACCCCTCCACTTT	CASSLRTGDSPLHF
TRBJ2-1	TRBD2	once	14	TRBV7-2	TGTGCCAGCGGAAATAGCGGGAACTACAATGAGCAGTTCTTC	CASGNSGNYNEQFF
TRBJ2-1	TRBD1	.	12	TRBV27	TGTGCCAGCAGAGACAGGGGCAATGAGCAGTTCTTC	CASRDRGNEQFF
TRBJ1-2	.	.	14	TRBV6-2/TRBV6-3	TGTGCCAGCAGTTACGAGTTACCTAACTATGGCTACACCTTC	CASSYELPNYGYTF
TRBJ2-3	TRBD2	.	17	TRBV15	TGTGCCACCAGCAGAGCAATTTTGCGGGAGTTGGGAGATACGCAGTATTTT	CATSRAILRELGDTQYF
TRBJ1-6	.	.	13	TRBV24-1	TGTGCCACCAGCCCCGACGCAGCAACACCCCTCCACTTT	CATSPDAATPLHF
TRBJ1-5	.	.	15	TRBV19	TGTGCCAGTAGTACCGACAGATATAGCAATCAGCCCCAGCATTTT	CASSTDRYSNQPQHF
TRBJ1-1	.	.	13	TRBV4-2	TGTGCCAGCAGCCAAGTAGGGCAGCCAGTAGCTTTCTTT	CASSQVGQPVAFF
TRBJ1-2	.	.	13	TRBV10-3	TGTGCCATCAGTGAGCGAAGGGACTATGGCTACACCTTC	CAISERRDYGYTF
TRBJ1-1	.	.	16	TRBV18	TGTGCCAGCTCACCACCGAACGCCGGAATGAACACTGAAGCTTTCTTT	CASSPPNAGMNTEAFF
TRBJ1-4	.	.	14	TRBV29-1	TGCAGCGTTGATAGCGGGTCCACCGGGGAAAAACTGTTTTTT	CSVDSGSTGEKLFF
TRBJ1-2	TRBD1	.	14	TRBV4-1	TGCGCCAGCAGCCAGGGGACAGTTAACTATGGCTACACCTTC	CASSQGTVNYGYTF
TRBJ2-7	.	.	13	TRBV12-3/TRBV12-4	TGTGCCAGCAGTTTAGCCCAGCGATACGAGCAGTACTTC	CASSLAQRYEQYF
TRBJ2-1	.	.	14	TRBV14	TGTGCCAGCAGCCCCCGGGGGTCCTACAATGAGCAGTTCTTC	CASSPRGSYNEQFF
TRBJ1-2	TRBD1	few	13	TRBV12-3/TRBV12-4	TGTGCCAGCAGTACCGGGACAGGAACTGGCTACACCTTC	CASSTGTGTGYTF
TRBJ1-1	.	.	15	TRBV30	TGTGCCTGGAGTGTACTGCCAAACATGAACACTGAAGCTTTCTTT	CAWSVLPNMNTEAFF
TRBJ2-7	.	.	14	TRBV29-1	TGCAGCGTTGCCCTACTAACGGGAGTAGGCGAGCAGTACTTC	CSVALLTGVGEQYF
TRBJ2-2	.	.	16	TRBV24-1	TGTGCCACCAGTGACAGGCGGGGCGCGGGGACCGGGGAGCTGTTTTTT	CATSDRRGAGTGELFF
TRBJ2-5	.	.	11	TRBV28	TGTGCGTGTGAGGGCGAAGAGACCCAGTACTTC	CACEGEETQYF
TRBJ2-7	TRBD2	.	18	TRBV11-3	TGTGCCAGCAGCTTAGTCCCCCTGACTAGCCCCGATGCCTACGAGCAGTACTTC	CASSLVPLTSPDAYEQYF
TRBJ2-5	.	.	13	TRBV18	TGTGCCAGCTCACCACCGGGCCAAGAGACCCAGTACTTC	CASSPPGQETQYF
TRBJ2-6	.	.	16	TRBV6-1	TGTGCCAGCAGTGATCTCGGCAGCTCTGGGGCCAACGTCCTGACTTTC	CASSDLGSSGANVLTF
TRBJ2-1	.	.	15	TRBV11-2	TGTGCCAGCAGCTTAGTCACAGACCACTACAATGAGCAGTTCTTC	CASSLVTDHYNEQFF
TRBJ2-3	.	.	13	TRBV5-1	TGCGCCAGCAGCTTCGGACGCACAGATACGCAGTATTTT	CASSFGRTDTQYF
TRBJ2-3	.	.	14	TRBV27	TGTGCCAGCAGTCCACCCCCCGGCACAGATACGCAGTATTTT	CASSPPPGTDTQYF
TRBJ1-1	TRBD1	.	15	TRBV25-1	TGTGCCAGCAGTGAATCCCTCACAGGGGGCACTGAAGCTTTCTTT	CASSESLTGGTEAFF
TRBJ2-2	TRBD1	once	17	TRBV5-1	TGCGCCAGCAGCTTGGTCGCCTCGACAGGGGGATCCGGGGAGCTGTTTTTT	CASSLVASTGGSGELFF
TRBJ1-2	.	.	11	TRBV29-1	TGCAGCGTTACGGACAGCTATGGCTACACCTTC	CSVTDSYGYTF
TRBJ2-5	TRBD1	once	15	TRBV9	TGTGCCAGCGGGTTAGGGACAGGGACGAAAGAGACCCAGTACTTC	CASGLGTGTKETQYF
TRBJ1-6	TRBD1	few	15	TRBV7-3	TGTGCCAGCAGCTTATCTGCGACAGGGGGATCACCCCTCCACTTT	CASSLSATGGSPLHF
TRBJ2-5	.	.	14	TRBV4-1	TGCGCCAGCAGCCAAGGACTGTTAGAAGAGACCCAGTACTTC	CASSQGLLEETQYF